The present T cell receptor (beta chain) was sequenced within a study of monozygotic twins with inflammatory bowel disease. TCRdb re-analyzed the 5' RACE reads; it lists each CDR3 protein once, without DNA. This table holds about 450,000 distinct CDR3 sequences. As regards this clonotype: Its antigen is undetermined.

Notes on the study in general: Since immunosuppressive treatments differed, patient repertoires may have gained added variability.

Germline lookup yields CDR1 SGHNT and CDR2 YYREEE (reference sequence). There are 16 residues in the CDR3. The chain uses TRBV5-4 and TRBJ1-1; absent DNA, TCRdb's TRBD1 call cannot be checked. The sample was blood. This sequence originates from a human donor with ulcerative colitis or Crohn's disease, or a healthy co-twin of an affected twin (not recorded which). CDR3 in amino acids: CASSPGTGPLNTEAFF.